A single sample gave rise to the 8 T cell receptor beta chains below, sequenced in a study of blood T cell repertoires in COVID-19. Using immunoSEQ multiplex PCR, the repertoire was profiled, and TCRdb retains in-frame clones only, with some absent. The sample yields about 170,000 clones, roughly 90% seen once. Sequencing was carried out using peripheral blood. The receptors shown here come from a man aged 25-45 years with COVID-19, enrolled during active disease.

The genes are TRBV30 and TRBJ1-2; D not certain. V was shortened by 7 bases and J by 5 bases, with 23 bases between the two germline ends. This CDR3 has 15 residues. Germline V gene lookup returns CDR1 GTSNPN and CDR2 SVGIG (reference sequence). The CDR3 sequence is CASRESINAPYGYTF. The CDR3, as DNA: TGTGCCTCCCGGGAGTCTATCAACGCGCCTTATGGCTACACCTTC.

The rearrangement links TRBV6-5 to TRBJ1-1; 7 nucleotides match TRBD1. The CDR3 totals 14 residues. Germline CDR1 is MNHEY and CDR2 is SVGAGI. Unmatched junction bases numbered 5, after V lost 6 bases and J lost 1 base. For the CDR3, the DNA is TGTGCCAGCAGCCGATGGACAGGGAACACTGAAGCTTTCTTT. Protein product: CASSRWTGNTEAFF.

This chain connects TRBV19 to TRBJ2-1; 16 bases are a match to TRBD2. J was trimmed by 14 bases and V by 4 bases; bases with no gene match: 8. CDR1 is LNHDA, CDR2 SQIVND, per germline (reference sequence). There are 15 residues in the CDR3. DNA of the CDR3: TGTGCCAGTAGTACGGGGACTAGCGGGAGGGCCGAGGAGTTCTTC. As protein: CASSTGTSGRAEEFF.

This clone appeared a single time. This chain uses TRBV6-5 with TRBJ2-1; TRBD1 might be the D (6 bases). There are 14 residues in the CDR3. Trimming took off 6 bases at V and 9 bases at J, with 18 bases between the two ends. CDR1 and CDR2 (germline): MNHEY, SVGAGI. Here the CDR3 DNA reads TGTGCCAGCAGGGGACCGGGCCTCAGGGGTGAGCAGTTCTTC. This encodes CASRGPGLRGEQFF.

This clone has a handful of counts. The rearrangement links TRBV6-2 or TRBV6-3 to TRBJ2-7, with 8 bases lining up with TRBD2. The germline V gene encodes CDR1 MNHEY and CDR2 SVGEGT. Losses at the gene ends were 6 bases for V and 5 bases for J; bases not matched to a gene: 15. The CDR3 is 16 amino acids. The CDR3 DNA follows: TGTGCCAGCAGCCTTTCGGGAGGGGCCTACCGTAACGAGCAGTACTTC. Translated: CASSLSGGAYRNEQYF.

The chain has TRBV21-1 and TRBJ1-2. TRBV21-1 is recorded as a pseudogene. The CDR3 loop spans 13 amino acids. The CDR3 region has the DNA TGTGCCAGCAGCAAACGCGCGGACTATGGCTACACCTTC. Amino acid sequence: CASSKRADYGYTF.

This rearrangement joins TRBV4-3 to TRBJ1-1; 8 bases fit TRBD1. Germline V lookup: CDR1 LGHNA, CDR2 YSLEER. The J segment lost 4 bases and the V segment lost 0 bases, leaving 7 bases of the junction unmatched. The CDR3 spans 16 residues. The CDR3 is CASSQESGTGLTEAFF. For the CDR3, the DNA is TGCGCCAGCAGCCAAGAAAGCGGGACAGGTCTCACTGAAGCTTTCTTT.

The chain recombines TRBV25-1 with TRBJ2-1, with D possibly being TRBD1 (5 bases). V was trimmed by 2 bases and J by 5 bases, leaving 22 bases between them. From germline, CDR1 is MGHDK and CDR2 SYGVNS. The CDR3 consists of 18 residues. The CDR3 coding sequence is TGTGCCAGCAGTGAAACCTTCCCAGCAGACAGAGCTAACAATGAGCAGTTCTTC. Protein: CASSETFPADRANNEQFF.